One sample yielded the 4 T cell receptor beta chains listed below, sequenced in a study of blood T cell repertoires in COVID-19 (dated by TCRdb to the early 2020s). Libraries came from the immunoSEQ multiplex PCR assay. TCRdb stores this immuneACCESS table with in-frame sequences only. Part of the clones is absent; in the studies checked, under half of the shortfall reflects unresolved V genes, and no reason is known for the rest. The sample has 300,000 or so clones on record, around 89% of them singletons. Roughly 6.7% of the sample is in the top ten clones. Sequencing was done on a sample of peripheral blood. Receptors were obtained from a man aged 18 to 29 who had recovered from COVID-19.

The chain combines TRBV7-2 with TRBJ2-1; 10 bases agree with TRBD2. CDR3 length equals 15 residues. Germline V CDR1 and CDR2: SGHTA, FQGNSA. V lost 5 bases to trimming and J lost 2 bases; unmatched junction nucleotides: 3. In DNA form, the CDR3 reads TGTGCCAGCAGCATACTAGCGGGACCCTACAATGAGCAGTTCTTC. This sequence encodes CASSILAGPYNEQFF. The full variable domain, in which reference TRBV7-2 and TRBJ2-1 provide the parts outside the CDR3, is GAGVSQSPSNKVTEKGKDVELRCDPISGHTALYWYRQSLGQGLEFLIYFQGNSAPDKSGLPSDRFSAERTGGSVSTLTIQRTQQEDSAVYLCASSILAGPYNEQFFGPGTRLTVL.

The rearrangement links TRBV14 to TRBJ1-6, with unresolved D. CDR3 size: 14 residues. The V gene's germline CDR1 is SGHDN and CDR2 FVKESK. V lost 1 base, J lost 5 bases, and 6 bases lay in between. CDR3 in amino acids: CASSQVFNNSPLHF. The CDR3 bases are TGTGCCAGCAGCCAAGTCTTTAATAATTCACCCCTCCACTTT.

J is TRBJ2-1 and V is TRBV6-5, with D possibly being TRBD2 (5 bases). The germline V and J ends were trimmed by 0 bases and 8 bases, with 17 bases remaining between them. Germline V CDR1 and CDR2: MNHEY, SVGAGI. The CDR3 runs 16 residues. CDR3 sequence reads: CASSYSYLGSTDEQFF. The CDR3 coding sequence is TGTGCCAGCAGTTACTCGTATTTGGGGAGCACGGATGAGCAGTTCTTC.

V usage is TRBV7-2 and J usage is TRBJ1-5; TRBD1 aligns across 8 bases. CDR1 SGHTA and CDR2 FQGNSA come from the germline V gene. The CDR3 is 15 amino acids. The V gene end was trimmed by 2 bases and the J gene end by 1 base; junction bases not matched to a gene: 1. The CDR3 reads CASSLQGASNQPQHF. CDR3 sequence (DNA): TGTGCCAGCAGCTTACAGGGGGCGAGCAATCAGCCCCAGCATTTT. Combining the CDR3 with reference TRBV7-2 and TRBJ1-5 gives the whole variable domain GAGVSQSPSNKVTEKGKDVELRCDPISGHTALYWYRQSLGQGLEFLIYFQGNSAPDKSGLPSDRFSAERTGGSVSTLTIQRTQQEDSAVYLCASSLQGASNQPQHFGDGTRLSIL.